This T cell receptor (beta chain) stems from a study of T cells in localized non-small cell lung cancer (TCRdb year 2020). Some background on the complete study: The study examined T cell repertoires in 200 to 300 patients with early-stage NSCLC and compared tumors with uninvolved tumor-adjacent lungs. The mean age of the NSCLC patients was less than 70 years, with 130 or so men and nearly 110 women. The cohort was made up of around 250 treatment-naive NSCLC patients whose localized lung tumors had been resected.

The CDR3 contains 12 residues, cysteine and phenylalanine counted. The entry retains the CDR3 DNA only, 36 bases that are in frame from base 1. CDR1 GTSNPN and CDR2 SVGIG were looked up in the germline V gene (reference sequence). V has 1 base trimmed and J has 7 bases trimmed; junction bases matching no gene number 3. Two independent pathologists confirmed that the uninvolved adjacent lung, which was taken at least 2 cm from the tumor margin, was free of atypia. At diagnosis, tumor, uninvolved tumor-adjacent lung and peripheral blood were collected and then preserved as a mix of FFPE and fresh-frozen material. Regarding this clone: Its antigen specificity is not known. No clone much larger than this one lies a single base away; base qualities are absent.

What the research found in general, with its limitations: Because multi-region sequencing of the tumors was not done, intratumor heterogeneity could not be ruled out. Longer overall survival was associated with higher T cell density in blood, whereas shorter survival was associated with higher clonality in adjacent lung. Because the study design was exploratory, TCR variables were selected using unadjusted p-values without false-discovery rate correction. A median of about 55 of the top 100 tumor clones were detected in paired uninvolved adjacent lung, and under 30 of these tumor clones were also found among the top 100 clones of the paired uninvolved adjacent lung. The highest T cell clonality was observed in uninvolved tumor-adjacent lung, where clonality exceeded that of tumor, suggesting that antigenic responses were more focused in uninvolved tumor-adjacent lung.

The immunoSEQ Assay was used to sequence TCR beta CDR3 regions from DNA. Concerning the study's data processing: To compute T cell density, TCR beta template counts were normalized to usable DNA, which was estimated by amplifying housekeeping genes. Richness was estimated with the preseqR package, extrapolating to 400,000 templates for PBMC samples and 120,000 templates for tissue samples. Clonality was defined as one minus Pielou's evenness. Differential abundance testing on productive amino-acid clonotypes, with a minimum total count of 5 and an alpha of 0.1, was used to identify tissue-enriched TCRs. The Jaccard Index and the Morisita Overlap Index were used to measure how much the repertoires overlapped between compartments. TCR beta CDR3s were clustered by GLIPH together with public tetramer-defined viral CDR3s, and at least three viral sequences plus V-gene enrichment were required for viral motifs. Held by TCRdb, this immuneACCESS table contains in-frame sequences only and omits some clones. Under half of the omission traces to an unresolved V gene where checked; the cause of the rest is unknown. That table furnishes V, J and clone size, whereas the DNA furnished D and trimming. This sample comprises 2,000 to 2,500 clones, 20% to 25% of them detected only once. The ten largest clones add up to 19% of the sample.

Sample: normal lung tissue next to the tumor, taken before any cancer treatment. The clonotype originates from a female donor with stage II lung adenocarcinoma. The rearranged segments are TRBV30 and TRBJ1-2, with 7 junctional bases fitting TRBD1. This receptor has the CDR3 CAWSERDSGYTF. The sequenced DNA: TGTGCCTGGAGTGAAAGGGACAGTGGCTACACCTTC.